This T cell receptor beta chain was profiled in a study of cytomegalovirus exposure and HLA in healthy donors (dated by TCRdb to the late 2010s). Turning to the overall study: According to an earlier analysis of 587 of the donors, about 179 million T cells yielded roughly 100 million unique TCR beta sequences and less than 300 Gb of sequence data. Roughly 300 gigabases of sequencing data and around 85 million unique TCR sequences made up an early release that covered 500 to 700 HLA-typed donors. Of the 300 to 500 genotyped donors, 65% to 90% were placed in the genetic ancestry cluster associated with self-reported Caucasian donors. The aim of the study was to test whether cataloging public T cell receptors could identify signatures of past pathogen exposure. The study profiled the T cell repertoires of fewer than 850 subjects by immunosequencing and related them to cytomegalovirus serostatus. In addition to the first cohort of several hundred subjects, a separate validation cohort of approximately 110 different subjects was used. To predict cytomegalovirus infection status, the study brought together high-throughput TCR immunosequencing, statistical association of individual TCRs with disease status, and machine learning. In a later analysis, previously published TCR beta repertoires from several hundred donors were re-analyzed and high-resolution HLA genotyping was added so that TCR occurrence patterns could be studied. Rather than drawing on any new phenotypic data, the later analysis identified candidate immune exposures from TCR beta sequences and the way those sequences occurred across donors. An earlier analysis of approximately 630 of the donors applied high-throughput TCR beta sequencing to assess whether each TCR beta V gene segment acted as functional or pseudogenic. Donor age, sex, ethnicity and CMV serostatus were collected together with the repertoire data. In a later genetic analysis, genome-wide SNP genotypes for about 65% of the roughly 670 donors were used, and that subset was treated as a discovery cohort. Every repertoire in the discovery cohort had been generated on one and the same sequencing platform. Both class I and class II loci were covered by HLA typing, at four-digit resolution. Typing coverage varied by locus: roughly 629-630 donors for A, B, C, DRB1 and DQB1; approximately 560 for DQA1; more than 600 for DPA1; more than 450 for DPB1. A handful of DR-DQ haplotypes were handled as single units for association and clustering because linkage in the cohort was strong. Among 300 to 450 genotyped donors of the cohort, an average of around 240,000 unique TCR beta nucleotide sequences were sequenced per donor, roughly 18% of them non-productive.

The CDR3, from cysteine to phenylalanine, totals 14 residues. The CDR3 DNA has 42 bases and is translated from base 1. CDR1 and CDR2, per the germline V gene, are KGHSH and LQKENI. Clipping removes 2 bases from V and 2 bases from J, with 2 as the unmatched junction base count. The library was made by the immunoSEQ multiplex PCR assay. A mixture of 60 forward primers for TCR Vbeta segments and 13 reverse primers for TCR Jbeta segments was used in the multiplex PCR. The CDR3 region of rearranged TCR beta genes was amplified from genomic DNA by a multiplex PCR assay. Amplified TCR beta libraries were sequenced as 87-base-pair reads on the Illumina HiSeq System. Under the source paper's analysis protocol: A later analysis tallied tens of millions of unique TCR beta chains across the 640 or so repertoires, and about 12 million of those chains were shared by two or more donors. Raw reads were error-corrected and collapsed into unique sequences by a nearest-neighbor algorithm in which closely related sequences were merged to remove PCR and sequencing errors. CDR3 sequences were aligned to IMGT reference sequences to assign V, D and J gene segments. For a sequence to be retained, a match of at least six nucleotides to both a V gene segment and a J gene segment was required. Rearrangements were called productive when the CDR3 lacked stop codons and stayed in frame with V and J; all others were non-productive. Following IMGT convention, CDR3 was defined as the stretch from the second conserved V-encoded cysteine up to the conserved J-encoded phenylalanine. In an earlier analysis of 500 to 650 of the donors, sequences lacking an unambiguous match to a single V gene segment were excluded. In an earlier analysis of 587 of the donors, V segments were called functional above 56.7% productive rearrangements and were called segregating when the between-donor standard deviation exceeded 5%. A statistical classification framework was built to diagnose cytomegalovirus status from the catalog of TCR beta chain sequences. V and J gene assignment, in a later analysis, came from comparing TCR nucleotide sequences with IMGT/GENE-DB human TR gene sequences. In a later analysis, CDR3 sequences and most-parsimonious VDJ recombination scenarios were assigned using the TCRdist pipeline. In a later analysis, each TCR beta chain was defined by its CDR3 amino acid sequence together with its V-gene family, and reads without a unique V-gene family were excluded. In a later analysis, approximately 590 highly shared, low-generation-probability nucleotide sequences were removed to address suspected cross-contamination and a sequencing artifact. A later analysis calculated a clonal expansion index for each public chain from normalized within-repertoire ranks of inferred template counts. In a later analysis, generation probabilities were computed with a VDJ recombination model fitted to out-of-frame rearrangements, and the resulting probabilities were checked against IGoR. In a later analysis, TCR-TCR, TCR-HLA and TCR-CMV co-occurrence was scored with hypergeometric tests, and a repertoire-size bias correction was applied to TCR pairs. To estimate false discovery rates, a later analysis permuted the HLA or CMV assignments 20 times. In a later analysis, co-occurring TCRs were grouped with DBSCAN, and TCRdist sequence similarity was added when clustering was performed within HLA-allele-positive subsets. Repertoires with fewer than 30,000 or more than 120,000 public chains were left out of co-occurrence clustering, as were four to six repertoires with anomalous nucleotide sharing. Held by TCRdb, this immuneACCESS table contains in-frame sequences only and omits some clones. Under half of the omission traces to an unresolved V gene where checked; the cause of the rest is unknown. The DNA gave D and trimming, while V, J and clone size come from that table. This sample lists fewer than 200,000 clones; roughly 79% were detected once. Together, the top ten hold over 0.95% of the sample.

The cohort consisted of 670 or so healthy bone marrow donors. At the time of sampling, every cohort member was nominally healthy, though immune exposures that went unrecorded were likely present. The donor was CMV seropositive and was included in the group of almost 300 seropositive cohort members. A peripheral blood sample was collected from each donor, and TCR beta sequencing was performed on peripheral blood mononuclear cells. Genomic DNA extraction from the blood cell samples was performed with the Qiagen DNeasy Blood Extraction Kit. The full study reports these points: In a later analysis, TCR association rates were found to vary across HLA loci, with the most associated TCRs seen for DRB1 alleles and the fewest for HLA-C alleles. The sequencing pipeline was judged likely to have produced a cluster of highly shared sequence variants as a technical artifact. Cytomegalovirus status was reported to be diagnosed by the classifier with high specificity and sensitivity in both the original and validation cohorts. In a later analysis, HLA-associated TCR beta chains showed more clonal expansion and lower generation probabilities than non-associated chains that were equally common. A later analysis found that most CMV-associated TCR beta chains appeared HLA-restricted, with HLA associations seemingly driven largely by CMV exposure. Sequencing depth was assumed to be roughly uniform across donors in the presence/absence analyses, though that assumption may not hold. Assigning TCR associations to individual alleles was difficult when HLA alleles, especially DR and DQ, strongly co-occurred. Some IMGT-functional V segments, including TRBV6-2 and TRBV6-3, could not be told apart with the 87-base-pair reads, so those segments were excluded. Broadly in line with IMGT annotations, most TCR beta V segments showed up in productive rearrangements about 90% or about 30% of the time in an earlier analysis of several hundred of the donors. Across donors, most TCR sequences were observed very rarely, whereas some public TCRs were present in many individuals. A total of 150 to 200 TCR beta chains were listed by the study as associated with cytomegalovirus. For the cohort, immune exposure information was limited to CMV serostatus. Specific HLA alleles were associated with 15,000 to 20,000 TCR beta sequences at a false discovery rate of 0.05 in a later analysis. Correlated functional status among segregating V segments might be attributable to linkage disequilibrium, but an unknown experimental factor could not be ruled out. Fewer than 20 rarely observed V segments, including chromosome 9 orphons, were excluded from the earlier analysis of 550 to 700 of the donors because counts were too low. A further reported finding was that TCR beta sequences accurately predicted the HLA-A and HLA-B alleles for most subjects in the first cohort. A later genetic analysis associated a missense DCLRE1C variant with V-gene and J-gene trimming of TCR beta chains, and an independent cohort replicated the association. Only TCR beta chains were sequenced in this cohort, and the absence of alpha or paired-chain data limited detectable features. The authors suggested that the approach could potentially be extended to other disease states and immunological phenotypes. According to a later genetic analysis, donors in an Asian-associated ancestry cluster had fewer N-insertions in productive TCRs than the approximately 670-donor mean. According to a later analysis, parvovirus B19, influenza, CMV and Epstein-Barr virus appeared linked to several top co-occurrence clusters. A few of the identified cytomegalovirus-associated TCR beta chains were confirmed in vitro to be specific for cytomegalovirus antigens. Because HLA typing was unavailable for some donors at each locus, only the typed subset was used in association tests.

As concerns this clone: It has no known antigen specificity. Per-base quality was not reported, and no clone a single base away is much larger than it.

Input material: PBMCs. This receptor was taken from a woman between 50 and 59 years old in good health and CMV-seropositive. The chain couples TRBV18 to TRBJ2-7, with 8 middle bases fitting TRBD1. The sequence in DNA is TGTGCCAGCTCACCAGGGACAGGCGCCTACGAGCAGTACTTC. Translation gives CASSPGTGAYEQYF.